This T cell receptor (beta chain) was sequenced during a study of blood T cell repertoires in COVID-19. Study-level background: Sites in the United States, Italy and Spain provided acute and convalescent COVID-19 samples.

Germline trimming cut 6 bases from V and 2 bases from J; bases unmatched to any gene: 14. The length of the CDR3 is 19 residues. CDR1 is SNHLY and CDR2 is FYNNEI in the germline V gene. Original handling: For nucleated cells, counts were estimated from reference gene primer amplification. The data were produced by immunoSEQ multiplex PCR, yet TCRdb's version contains in-frame clones alone and is incomplete. D and trimming come from the DNA, and the V and J calls and clone size come from that table. The table has tens of thousands of clones, roughly 63% seen once. The V gene is TRBV2, the J gene TRBJ2-3; TRBD2 agrees at 13 bases. The origin of this receptor is a man of 80 years or more with acute or convalescent COVID-19. The sample comprised peripheral blood. For the CDR3, the DNA is TGTGCCAGCAGGCACCCCGGGACTAGCGGGATGTGGCCCACAGATACGCAGTATTTT. As protein: CASRHPGTSGMWPTDTQYF.